This T cell receptor beta chain was obtained from a study of regulatory T cells in long-lasting Graves disease. Libraries of TCR beta came from iRepertoire HTBI primers plus Arm-PCR of CDR3 regions. TCRdb reprocessed the multiplex PCR reads with MiXCR, giving one entry per CDR3 protein. The top ten clones hold 9% to 15% of a sample with approximately 440,000 distinct CDR3 sequences, 15% to 20% of them seen once. The CDR3 runs to 12 residues. Germline V gene lookup returns CDR1 GTSNPN and CDR2 SVGIG (reference sequence). V lost 7 bases to trimming and J lost 6 bases; unmatched junction nucleotides: 8. General observations from the study: The study found lower TCR diversity in persistent Graves' patients than in newly diagnosed ones.

Noted time point: newly diagnosed GD, antithyroid drugs for less than 3 months. PBMC-derived RNA was used for the TCR library. Peripheral blood, approximately 9 milliliters per patient, was collected in EDTA tubes. This clonotype occurred many times. Its antigen is not known. These records were also assigned to another study, of T cells in Graves' hyperthyroidism and ophthalmopathy. That report adds: A 13 V-J signature model discriminated ophthalmopathy versus stable hyperthyroidism. Ophthalmopathy onset followed model prediction by a median approximately seven months.

Sample: peripheral blood mononuclear cells (PBMCs), taken at new diagnosis, from a patient treated with antithyroid drugs. This receptor was identified in a man aged 35 to 55 with Graves disease. The J gene is TRBJ2-7, the V gene TRBV30; 8 bases fit TRBD1. CDR3 DNA: TGTGCCTTTATCAGGGGGCTAGGCGAGCAGTACTTC. Translated, it gives CAFIRGLGEQYF.